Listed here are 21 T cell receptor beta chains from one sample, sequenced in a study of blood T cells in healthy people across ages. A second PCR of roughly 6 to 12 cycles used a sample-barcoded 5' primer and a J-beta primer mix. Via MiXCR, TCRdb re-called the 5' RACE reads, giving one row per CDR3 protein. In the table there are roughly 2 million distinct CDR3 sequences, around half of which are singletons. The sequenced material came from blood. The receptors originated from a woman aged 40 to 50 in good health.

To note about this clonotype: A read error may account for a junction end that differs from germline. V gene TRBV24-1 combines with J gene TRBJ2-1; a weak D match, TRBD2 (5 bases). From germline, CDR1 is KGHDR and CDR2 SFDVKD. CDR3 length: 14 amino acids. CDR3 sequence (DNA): TGTGCCGCCAGTGATTTGGCTTCGGGGAATGAGCAGTTCTTC. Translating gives CAASDLASGNEQFF.

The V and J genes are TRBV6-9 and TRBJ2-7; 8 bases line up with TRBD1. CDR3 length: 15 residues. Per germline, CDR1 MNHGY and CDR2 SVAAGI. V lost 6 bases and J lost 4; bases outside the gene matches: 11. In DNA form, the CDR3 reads TGTGCCAGCAGGTACCGGGACAGGCAACCTTACGAGCAGTACTTC. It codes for CASRYRDRQPYEQYF.

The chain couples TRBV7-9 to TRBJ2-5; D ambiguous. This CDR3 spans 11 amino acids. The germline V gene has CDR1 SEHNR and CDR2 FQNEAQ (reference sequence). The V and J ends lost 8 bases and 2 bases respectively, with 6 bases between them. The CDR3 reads CASAAQETQYF. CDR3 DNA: TGTGCCAGCGCCGCTCAAGAGACCCAGTACTTC.

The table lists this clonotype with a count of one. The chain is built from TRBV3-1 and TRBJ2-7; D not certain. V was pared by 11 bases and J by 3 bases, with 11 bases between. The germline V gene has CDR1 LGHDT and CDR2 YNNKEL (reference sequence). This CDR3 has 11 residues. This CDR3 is CAVGSGYEQYF. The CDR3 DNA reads TGTGCCGTAGGCAGTGGCTACGAGCAGTACTTC.

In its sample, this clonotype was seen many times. DNA for the CDR3: TGTGCCAGCAGCCAAGGGGGGAGAGGGGCCTACGAGCAGTACTTC. It encodes CASSQGGRGAYEQYF. The chain joins TRBV6-1 to TRBJ2-7; D is tentatively TRBD1 or TRBD2 (6 bases each). This CDR3 region has 15 residues. Germline CDR1 MNHNS, CDR2 SASEGT. V lost 6 bases and J lost 2, with 17 bases in between.

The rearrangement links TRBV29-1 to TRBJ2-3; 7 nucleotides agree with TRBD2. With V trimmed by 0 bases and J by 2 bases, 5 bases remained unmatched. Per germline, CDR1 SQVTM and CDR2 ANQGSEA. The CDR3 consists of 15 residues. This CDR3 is CSVEDGGGPTDTQYF. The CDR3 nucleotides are TGCAGCGTTGAAGATGGGGGGGGTCCCACAGATACGCAGTATTTT.

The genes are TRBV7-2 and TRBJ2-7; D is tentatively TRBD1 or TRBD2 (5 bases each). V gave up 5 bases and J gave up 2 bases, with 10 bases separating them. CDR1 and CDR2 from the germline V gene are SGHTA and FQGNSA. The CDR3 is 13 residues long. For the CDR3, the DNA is TGTGCCAGCAGCCGGGACCACCCCTACGAGCAGTACTTC. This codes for CASSRDHPYEQYF. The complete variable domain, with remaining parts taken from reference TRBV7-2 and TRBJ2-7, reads GAGVSQSPSNKVTEKGKDVELRCDPISGHTALYWYRQSLGQGLEFLIYFQGNSAPDKSGLPSDRFSAERTGGSVSTLTIQRTQQEDSAVYLCASSRDHPYEQYFGPGTRLTVT.

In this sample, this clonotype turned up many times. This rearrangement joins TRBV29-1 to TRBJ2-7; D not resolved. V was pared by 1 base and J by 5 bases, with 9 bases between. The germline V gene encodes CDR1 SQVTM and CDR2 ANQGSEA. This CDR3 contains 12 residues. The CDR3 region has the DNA TGCAGCGTTGAAGTAGGGATCGACGAGCAGTACTTC. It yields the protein CSVEVGIDEQYF.

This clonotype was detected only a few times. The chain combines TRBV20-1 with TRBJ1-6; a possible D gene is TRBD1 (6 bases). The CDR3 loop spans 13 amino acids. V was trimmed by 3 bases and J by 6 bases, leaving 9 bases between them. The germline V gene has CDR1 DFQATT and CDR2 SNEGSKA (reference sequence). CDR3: CSASSQGNSPLHF. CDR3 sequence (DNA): TGCAGTGCTAGTTCACAGGGTAATTCACCCCTCCACTTT.

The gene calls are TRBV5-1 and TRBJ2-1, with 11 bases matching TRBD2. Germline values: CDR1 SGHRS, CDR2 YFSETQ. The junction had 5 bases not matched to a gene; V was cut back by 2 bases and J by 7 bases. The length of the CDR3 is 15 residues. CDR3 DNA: TGCGCCAGCAGCTTTAGCGGGGGGGTACTTAATGAGCAGTTCTTC. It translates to CASSFSGGVLNEQFF.

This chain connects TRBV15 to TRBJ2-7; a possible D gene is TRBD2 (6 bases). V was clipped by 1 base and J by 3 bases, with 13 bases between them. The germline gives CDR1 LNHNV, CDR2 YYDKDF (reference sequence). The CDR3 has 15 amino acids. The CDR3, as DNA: TGTGCCACCAGCAGAGTCGGTGGGGGGATCTACGAGCAGTACTTC. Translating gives CATSRVGGGIYEQYF.

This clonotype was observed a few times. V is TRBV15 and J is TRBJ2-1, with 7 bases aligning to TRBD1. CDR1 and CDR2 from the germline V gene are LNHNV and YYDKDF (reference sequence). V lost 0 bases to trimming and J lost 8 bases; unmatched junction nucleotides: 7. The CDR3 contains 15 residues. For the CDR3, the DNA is TGTGCCACCAGCAGAGACCCCGACAGGGCCGATGAGCAGTTCTTC. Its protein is CATSRDPDRADEQFF.

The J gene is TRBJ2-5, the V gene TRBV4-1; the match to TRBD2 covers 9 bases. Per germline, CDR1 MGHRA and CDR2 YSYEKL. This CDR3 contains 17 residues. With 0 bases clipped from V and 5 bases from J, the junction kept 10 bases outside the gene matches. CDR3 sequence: CASSQDSEAGGGETQYF. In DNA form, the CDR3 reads TGCGCCAGCAGCCAAGATAGCGAAGCGGGGGGCGGGGAGACCCAGTACTTC.

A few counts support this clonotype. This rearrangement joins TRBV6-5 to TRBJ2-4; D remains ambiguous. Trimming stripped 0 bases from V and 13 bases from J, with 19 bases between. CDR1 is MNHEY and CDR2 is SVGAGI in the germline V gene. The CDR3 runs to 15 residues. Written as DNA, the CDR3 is TGTGCCAGCAGTTACTCCCGCCTGGTTATGAGAGAGCAGTACTTC. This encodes CASSYSRLVMREQYF.

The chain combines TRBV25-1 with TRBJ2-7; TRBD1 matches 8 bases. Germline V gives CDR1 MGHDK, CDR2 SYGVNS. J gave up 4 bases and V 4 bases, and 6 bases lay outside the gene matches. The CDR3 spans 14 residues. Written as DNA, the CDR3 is TGTGCCAGCAGTGTTGGGACAGGATTTTACGAGCAGTACTTC. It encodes CASSVGTGFYEQYF.

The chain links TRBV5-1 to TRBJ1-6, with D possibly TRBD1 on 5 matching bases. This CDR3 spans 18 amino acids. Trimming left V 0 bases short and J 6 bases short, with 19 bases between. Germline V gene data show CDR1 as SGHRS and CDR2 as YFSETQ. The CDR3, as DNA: TGCGCCAGCAGCTTGGGGGGGGTGGCAGCTGGAGCTAATTCACCCCTCCACTTT. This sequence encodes CASSLGGVAAGANSPLHF. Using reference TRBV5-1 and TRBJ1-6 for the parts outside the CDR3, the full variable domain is KAGVTQTPRYLIKTRGQQVTLSCSPISGHRSVSWYQQTPGQGLQFLFEYFSETQRNKGNFPGRFSGRQFSNSRSEMNVSTLELGDSALYLCASSLGGVAAGANSPLHFGNGTRLTVT.

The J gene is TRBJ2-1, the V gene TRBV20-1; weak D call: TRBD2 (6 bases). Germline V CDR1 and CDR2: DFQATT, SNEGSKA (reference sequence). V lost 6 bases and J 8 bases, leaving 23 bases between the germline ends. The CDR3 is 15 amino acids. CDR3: CSAPNIGTVRDEQFF. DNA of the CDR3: TGCAGTGCCCCCAACATCGGGACTGTAAGGGATGAGCAGTTCTTC.

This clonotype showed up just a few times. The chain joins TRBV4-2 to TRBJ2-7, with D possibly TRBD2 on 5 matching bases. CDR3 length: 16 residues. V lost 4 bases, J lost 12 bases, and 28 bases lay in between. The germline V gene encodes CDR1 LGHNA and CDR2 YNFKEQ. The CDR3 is CASSRADQNPTERLYF. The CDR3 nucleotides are TGTGCCAGCAGCCGAGCGGACCAGAACCCGACGGAAAGATTGTACTTC.

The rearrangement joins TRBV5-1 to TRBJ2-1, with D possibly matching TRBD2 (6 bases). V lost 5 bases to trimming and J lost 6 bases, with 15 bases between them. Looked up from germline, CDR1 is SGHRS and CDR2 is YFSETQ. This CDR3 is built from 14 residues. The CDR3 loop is CASRPAGSPNEQFF. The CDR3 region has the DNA TGCGCCAGCAGACCTGCGGGGAGCCCCAATGAGCAGTTCTTC.

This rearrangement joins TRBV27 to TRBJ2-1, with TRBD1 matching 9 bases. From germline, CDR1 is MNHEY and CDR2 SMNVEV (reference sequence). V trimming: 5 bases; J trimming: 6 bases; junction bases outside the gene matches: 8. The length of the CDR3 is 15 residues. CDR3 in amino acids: CASSEGQGGVNEQFF. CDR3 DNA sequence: TGTGCCAGCAGTGAGGGACAGGGCGGGGTCAATGAGCAGTTCTTC.

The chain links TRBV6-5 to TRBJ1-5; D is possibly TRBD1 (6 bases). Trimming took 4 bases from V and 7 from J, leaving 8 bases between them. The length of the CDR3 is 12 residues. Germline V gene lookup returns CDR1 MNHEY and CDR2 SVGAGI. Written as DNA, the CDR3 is TGTGCCAGCAGTTCTCAGGGGCAGCCCCAGCATTTT. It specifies CASSSQGQPQHF.